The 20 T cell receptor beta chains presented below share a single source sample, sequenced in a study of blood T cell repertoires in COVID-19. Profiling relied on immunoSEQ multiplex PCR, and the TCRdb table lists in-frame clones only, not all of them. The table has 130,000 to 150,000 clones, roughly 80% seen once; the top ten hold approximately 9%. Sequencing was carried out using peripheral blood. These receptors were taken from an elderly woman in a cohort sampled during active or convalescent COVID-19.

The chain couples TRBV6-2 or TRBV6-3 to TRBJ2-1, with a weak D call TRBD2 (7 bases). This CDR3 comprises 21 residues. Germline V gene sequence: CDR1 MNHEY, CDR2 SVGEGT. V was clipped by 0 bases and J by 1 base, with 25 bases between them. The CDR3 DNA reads TGTGCCAGCAGTTACTCGAGACAATCGGGGGGCGAGAGTTTTTCCTACAATGAGCAGTTCTTC. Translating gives CASSYSRQSGGESFSYNEQFF.

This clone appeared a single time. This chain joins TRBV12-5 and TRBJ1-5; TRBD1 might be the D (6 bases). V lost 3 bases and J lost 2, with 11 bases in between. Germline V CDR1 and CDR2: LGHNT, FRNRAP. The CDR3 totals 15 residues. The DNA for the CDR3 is TGTGCTAGTGGTTTAGAGGGGGTGGGCAATCAGCCCCAGCATTTT. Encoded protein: CASGLEGVGNQPQHF.

CDR3 amino acids: CASSRQGSGELFF. In nucleotides, the CDR3 is TGTGCCAGCAGTCGACAGGGATCCGGGGAGCTGTTTTTT. V is TRBV6-8 and J is TRBJ2-2; 7 bases are a match to TRBD1. Germline assignment: CDR1 MNHGY and CDR2 SAAAGT. The CDR3 has 13 residues. V shed 5 bases and J 6 bases; nucleotides not matched to a gene: 3.

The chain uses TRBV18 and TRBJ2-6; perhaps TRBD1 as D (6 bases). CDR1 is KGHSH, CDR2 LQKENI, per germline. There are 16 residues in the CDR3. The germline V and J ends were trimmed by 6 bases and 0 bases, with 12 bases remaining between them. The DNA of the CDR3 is TGTGCCAGCTCGCTTGGGGGCGGCTCTGGGGCCAACGTCCTGACTTTC. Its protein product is CASSLGGGSGANVLTF.

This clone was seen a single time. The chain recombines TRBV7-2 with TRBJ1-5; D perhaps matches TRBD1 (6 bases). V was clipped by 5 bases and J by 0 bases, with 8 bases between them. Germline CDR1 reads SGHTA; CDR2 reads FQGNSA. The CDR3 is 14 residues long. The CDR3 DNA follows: TGTGCCAGCAGCAAGGACAGTAGCAATCAGCCCCAGCATTTT. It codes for CASSKDSSNQPQHF.

The CDR3 reads CASSQSKRGSNQPQHF. CDR3 DNA: TGTGCCAGCAGTCAGTCCAAGCGGGGTAGCAATCAGCCCCAGCATTTT. The gene calls are TRBV7-7 and TRBJ1-5; D call uncertain. Germline CDR1 and CDR2: SSHAT and FNYEAQ (reference sequence). V gave up 6 bases and J gave up 0 bases, with 15 bases separating them. The CDR3 is 16 residues long.

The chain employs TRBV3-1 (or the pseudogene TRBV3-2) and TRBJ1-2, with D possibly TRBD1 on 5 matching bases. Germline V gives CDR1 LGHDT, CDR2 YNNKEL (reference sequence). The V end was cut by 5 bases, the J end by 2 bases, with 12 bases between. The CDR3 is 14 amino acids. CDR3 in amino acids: CASSTLHRNYGYTF. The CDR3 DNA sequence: TGTGCCAGCAGCACTCTTCACAGGAACTATGGCTACACCTTC.

In nucleotides, the CDR3 is TGTGCCAGCTCACCGCCAGACAATGAGCAGTTCTTC. It translates to CASSPPDNEQFF. This sequence joins TRBV18 and TRBJ2-1; the D is unclear. V was clipped by 3 bases and J by 5 bases, with 5 bases between them. CDR3 length: 12 amino acids. Germline V gene data show CDR1 as KGHSH and CDR2 as LQKENI.

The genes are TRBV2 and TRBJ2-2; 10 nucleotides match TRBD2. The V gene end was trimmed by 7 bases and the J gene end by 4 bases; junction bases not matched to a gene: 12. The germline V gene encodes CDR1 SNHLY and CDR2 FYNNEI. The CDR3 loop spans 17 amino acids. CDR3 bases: TGTGCCAGCATAACAGTAAGCGGGGGGGCTGGCACCGGGGAGCTGTTTTTT. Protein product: CASITVSGGAGTGELFF.

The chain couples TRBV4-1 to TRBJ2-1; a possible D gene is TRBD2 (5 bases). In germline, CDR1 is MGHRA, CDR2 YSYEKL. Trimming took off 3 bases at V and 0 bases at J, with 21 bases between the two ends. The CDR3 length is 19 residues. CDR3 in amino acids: CASSHATTGRANSYNEQFF. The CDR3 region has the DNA TGCGCCAGCAGCCATGCCACGACGGGAAGGGCAAACTCCTACAATGAGCAGTTCTTC.

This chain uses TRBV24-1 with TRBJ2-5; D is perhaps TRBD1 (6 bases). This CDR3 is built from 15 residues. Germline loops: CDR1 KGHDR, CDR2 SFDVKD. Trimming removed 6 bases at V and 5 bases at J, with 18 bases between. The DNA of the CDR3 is TGTGCCACCAGTCGTTTAGGGGGTGTATATGAGACCCAGTACTTC. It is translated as CATSRLGGVYETQYF.

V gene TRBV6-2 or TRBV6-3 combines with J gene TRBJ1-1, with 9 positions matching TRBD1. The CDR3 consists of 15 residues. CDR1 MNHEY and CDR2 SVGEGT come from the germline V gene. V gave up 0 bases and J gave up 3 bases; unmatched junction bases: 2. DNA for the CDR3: TGTGCCAGCAGTTACTCCGGGACAGGGTACACTGAAGCTTTCTTT. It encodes CASSYSGTGYTEAFF.

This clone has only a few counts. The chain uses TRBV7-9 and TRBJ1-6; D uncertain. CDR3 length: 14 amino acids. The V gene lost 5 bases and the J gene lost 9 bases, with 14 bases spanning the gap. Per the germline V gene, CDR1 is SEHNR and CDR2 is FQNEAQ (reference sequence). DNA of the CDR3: TGTGCCAGCAGCAGAACAACCTTGGCTTCACCCCTCCACTTT. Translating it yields CASSRTTLASPLHF.

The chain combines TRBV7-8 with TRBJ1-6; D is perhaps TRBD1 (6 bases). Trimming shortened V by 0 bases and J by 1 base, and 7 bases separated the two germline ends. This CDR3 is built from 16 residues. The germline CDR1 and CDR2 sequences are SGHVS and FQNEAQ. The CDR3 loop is CASSLAQGSYNSPLHF. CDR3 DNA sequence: TGTGCCAGCAGCTTAGCGCAGGGGTCCTATAATTCACCCCTCCACTTT.

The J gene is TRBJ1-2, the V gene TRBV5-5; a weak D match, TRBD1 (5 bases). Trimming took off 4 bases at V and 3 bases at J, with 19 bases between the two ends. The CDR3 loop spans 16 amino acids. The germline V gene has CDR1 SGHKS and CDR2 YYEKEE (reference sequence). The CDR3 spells CASSGRAFGGYYGYTF. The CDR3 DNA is TGTGCCAGCAGCGGGAGGGCCTTTGGGGGATACTATGGCTACACCTTC.

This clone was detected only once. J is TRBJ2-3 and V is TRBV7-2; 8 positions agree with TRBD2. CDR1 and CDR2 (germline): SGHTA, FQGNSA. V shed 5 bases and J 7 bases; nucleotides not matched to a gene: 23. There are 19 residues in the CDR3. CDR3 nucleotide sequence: TGTGCCAGCAGCACAAATACCAGGTCTCGGGGGGGCCGGCGGAATACGCAGTATTTT. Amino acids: CASSTNTRSRGGRRNTQYF.

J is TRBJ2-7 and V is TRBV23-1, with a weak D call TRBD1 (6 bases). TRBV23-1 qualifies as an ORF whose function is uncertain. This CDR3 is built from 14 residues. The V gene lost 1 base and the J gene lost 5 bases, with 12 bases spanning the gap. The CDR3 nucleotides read TGCGCCAGCAGTCAATTCTTAGGGGGAAACGAGCAGTACGTC. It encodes CASSQFLGGNEQYV.

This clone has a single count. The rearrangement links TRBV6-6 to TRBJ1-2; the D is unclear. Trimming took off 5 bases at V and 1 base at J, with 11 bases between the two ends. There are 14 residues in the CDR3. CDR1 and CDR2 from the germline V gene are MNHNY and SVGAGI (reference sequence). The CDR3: CASSPRTVNYGYTF. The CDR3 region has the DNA TGTGCCAGCAGTCCCCGGACTGTTAACTATGGCTACACCTTC.

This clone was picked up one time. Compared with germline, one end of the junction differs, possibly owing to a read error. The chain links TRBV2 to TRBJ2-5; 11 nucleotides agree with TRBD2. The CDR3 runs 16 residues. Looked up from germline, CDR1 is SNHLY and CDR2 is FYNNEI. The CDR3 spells CASSEALPGLAGGRDF. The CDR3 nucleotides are TGTGCCAGCAGTGAAGCGCTTCCGGGGCTAGCGGGGGGTAGGGACTTC.

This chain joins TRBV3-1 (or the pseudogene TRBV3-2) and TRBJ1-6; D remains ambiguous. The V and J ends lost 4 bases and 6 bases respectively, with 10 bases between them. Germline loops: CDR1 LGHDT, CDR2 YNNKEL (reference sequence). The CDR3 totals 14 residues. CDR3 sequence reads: CASSPWEFNSPLHF. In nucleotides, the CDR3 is TGTGCCAGCAGCCCCTGGGAGTTTAATTCACCCCTCCACTTT.